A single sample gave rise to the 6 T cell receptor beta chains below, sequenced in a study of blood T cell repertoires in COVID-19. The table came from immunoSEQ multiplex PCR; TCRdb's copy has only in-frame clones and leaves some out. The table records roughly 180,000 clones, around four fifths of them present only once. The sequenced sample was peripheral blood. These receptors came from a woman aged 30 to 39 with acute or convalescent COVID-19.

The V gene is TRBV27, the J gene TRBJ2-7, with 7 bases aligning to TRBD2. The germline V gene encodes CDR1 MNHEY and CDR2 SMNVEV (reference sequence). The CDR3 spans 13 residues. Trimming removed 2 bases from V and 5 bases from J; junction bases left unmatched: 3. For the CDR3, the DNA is TGTGCCAGCAGTTTACGGGGGGTCCACGAGCAGTACTTC. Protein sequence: CASSLRGVHEQYF.

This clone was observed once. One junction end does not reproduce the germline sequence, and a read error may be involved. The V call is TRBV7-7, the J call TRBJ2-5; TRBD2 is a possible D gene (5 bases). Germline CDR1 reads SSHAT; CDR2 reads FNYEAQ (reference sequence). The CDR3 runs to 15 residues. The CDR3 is CASSSGGSLGETQYF. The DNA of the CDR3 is TGTGCTAGCAGCTCCGGCGGGTCCCTCGGGGAGACCCAGTACTTC.

In nucleotides, the CDR3 is TGCGCCAGCAGCTTCAGGGGCGCAGGCTACGAGCAGTACTTC. Its translation is CASSFRGAGYEQYF. This sequence joins TRBV5-1 and TRBJ2-7; D may be TRBD1 (6 bases). This CDR3 region has 14 residues. The germline V and J ends were trimmed by 2 bases and 3 bases, with 12 bases remaining between them. Germline CDR1 SGHRS, CDR2 YFSETQ.

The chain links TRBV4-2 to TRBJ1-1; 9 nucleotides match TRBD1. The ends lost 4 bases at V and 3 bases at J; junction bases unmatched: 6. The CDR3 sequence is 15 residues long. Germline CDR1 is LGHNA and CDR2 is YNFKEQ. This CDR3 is CASSRDRVADTEAFF. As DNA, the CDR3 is TGTGCCAGCAGCCGGGACAGGGTCGCCGACACTGAAGCTTTCTTT.

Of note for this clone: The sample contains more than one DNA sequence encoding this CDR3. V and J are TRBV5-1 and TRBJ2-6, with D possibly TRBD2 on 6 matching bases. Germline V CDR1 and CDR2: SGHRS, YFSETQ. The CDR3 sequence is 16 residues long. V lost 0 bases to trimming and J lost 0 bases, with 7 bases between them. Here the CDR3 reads CASSLVGGSGANVLTF. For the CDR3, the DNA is TGCGCCAGCAGCTTGGTGGGGGGCTCTGGGGCCAACGTCCTGACTTTC.

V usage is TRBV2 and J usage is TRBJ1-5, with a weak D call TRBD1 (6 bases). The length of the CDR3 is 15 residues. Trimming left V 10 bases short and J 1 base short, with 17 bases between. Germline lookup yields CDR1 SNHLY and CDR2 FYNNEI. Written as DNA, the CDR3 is TGTGCCACCCGACAAGGGACATACAGCAATCAGCCCCAGCATTTT. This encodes CATRQGTYSNQPQHF.